One sample yielded the 23 T cell receptor beta chains listed below, sequenced in a study of T cell responses to AZD1222 COVID-19 vaccine. The assay was immunoSEQ multiplex PCR, and TCRdb's table has in-frame clones only and misses some. Of roughly 100,000 clones listed, almost 85% are singletons. The sample here was peripheral blood, taken on day 0 of AZD1222 vaccination. These TCRs come from an adult in good health.

In its sample, this clone was seen once. A read error may account for a junction end that differs from germline. The chain is built from TRBV7-2 and TRBJ2-3, with 10 bases identical to TRBD2. The CDR3 loop spans 14 amino acids. The germline V gene encodes CDR1 SGHTA and CDR2 FQGNSA. The CDR3 loop reads CASSLAGVADTQYF. The CDR3 DNA reads TGTGCCAGCAGCCTAGCGGGGGTTGCTGATACGCAGTATTTT.

V usage is TRBV15 and J usage is TRBJ1-6; D unresolved. Trimming took 0 bases from V and 2 from J, leaving 8 bases between them. The CDR3 length is 16 residues. Germline V CDR1 and CDR2: LNHNV, YYDKDF (reference sequence). The CDR3 here is CATSREVTTYNSPLHF. CDR3 bases: TGTGCCACCAGCAGAGAAGTCACCACCTATAATTCACCCCTCCACTTT.

J is TRBJ2-7 and V is TRBV11-2, with no clear D. Per germline, CDR1 SGHAT and CDR2 FQNNGV. The CDR3 length is 13 residues. V lost 1 base, J lost 1 base, and 5 bases lay in between. The DNA of the CDR3 is TGTGCCAGCAGCTTAGCCCAATCCTACGAGCAGTACTTC. Protein sequence: CASSLAQSYEQYF.

This chain joins TRBV28 and TRBJ1-5; D gene ambiguous. Germline values: CDR1 MDHEN, CDR2 SYDVKM. CDR3 length equals 13 residues. The germline V and J ends were trimmed by 11 bases and 4 bases, with 15 bases remaining between them. CDR3: CASDRARNQPQHF. Here the CDR3 DNA reads TGTGCCTCTGACCGGGCAAGAAATCAGCCCCAGCATTTT.

The chain recombines TRBV27 with TRBJ1-2; D may be TRBD1 (5 bases). The V gene lost 6 bases and the J gene lost 5 bases, with 19 bases spanning the gap. The CDR3 length is 15 residues. In germline, CDR1 is MNHEY, CDR2 SMNVEV (reference sequence). For the CDR3, the DNA is TGTGCCAGCAGCCCTCGACAAGGCGGGGGTTATGGCTACACCTTC. Residues: CASSPRQGGGYGYTF.

The chain links TRBV9 to TRBJ1-2; tentative D call: TRBD1 (5 bases). V gave up 3 bases and J gave up 5 bases, with 11 bases separating them. The V gene's germline CDR1 is SGDLS and CDR2 YYNGEE. The CDR3 sequence is 13 residues long. The CDR3 region has the DNA TGTGCCAGCAGCGAGGGGCAGCGTTATGGCTACACCTTC. Protein sequence: CASSEGQRYGYTF.

The rearrangement uses TRBV14 and TRBJ1-1; possible D gene TRBD1, 6 bases. The CDR3 has 13 amino acids. The V gene lost 6 bases and the J gene lost 4 bases, with 12 bases spanning the gap. Germline CDR1 reads SGHDN; CDR2 reads FVKESK. For the CDR3, the DNA is TGTGCCAGCAGGGAAGACAGGTTCACTGAAGCTTTCTTT. Its protein is CASREDRFTEAFF. Complete variable domain (other parts from reference TRBV14 and TRBJ1-1): EAGVTQFPSHSVIEKGQTVTLRCDPISGHDNLYWYRRVMGKEIKFLLHFVKESKQDESGMPNNRFLAERTGGTYSTLKVQPAELEDSGVYFCASREDRFTEAFFGQGTRLTVV.

V is TRBV3-1 (or the pseudogene TRBV3-2) and J is TRBJ2-5, with a possible D match to TRBD1 (5 bases). CDR3 length: 12 residues. Between the trimmed V and J ends, which lost 10 bases and 7 bases, there was a span of 16 bases. The germline V gene has CDR1 LGHDT and CDR2 YNNKEL (reference sequence). The CDR3 sequence is CATAVGQGTQYF. The CDR3, as DNA: TGTGCCACCGCGGTGGGGCAGGGGACCCAGTACTTC.

The rearrangement uses TRBV19 and TRBJ2-1, with 8 bases fitting TRBD2. Germline CDR1 is LNHDA and CDR2 is SQIVND (reference sequence). V shed 6 bases and J 8 bases; nucleotides not matched to a gene: 6. CDR3 length equals 13 residues. The CDR3: CASSREGTHEQFF. The CDR3 DNA reads TGTGCCAGTAGCCGGGAGGGGACGCATGAGCAGTTCTTC.

The chain joins TRBV5-1 to TRBJ2-5; unclear D gene. In germline, CDR1 is SGHRS, CDR2 YFSETQ. This CDR3 has 14 residues. The ends were cut back, 0 bases at V and 5 bases at J, with 11 bases in the middle. This chain's CDR3 is CASSLEGRVETQYF. The CDR3 nucleotides read TGCGCCAGCAGCTTGGAAGGCCGAGTGGAGACCCAGTACTTC.

J is TRBJ2-7 and V is TRBV5-4, with D unclear. V lost 0 bases to trimming and J lost 4 bases, with 23 bases between them. The CDR3 covers 18 residues. Per germline, CDR1 SGHNT and CDR2 YYREEE (reference sequence). This CDR3 is CASSLEVWPVLAGYEQYV. In nucleotides, the CDR3 is TGTGCCAGCAGCTTGGAGGTTTGGCCGGTATTAGCTGGGTACGAGCAGTACGTC.

Only one count was recorded for this clone. The gene calls are TRBV18 and TRBJ1-1; no clear D gene. V was pared by 6 bases and J by 1 base, with 18 bases between. The CDR3 length is 16 residues. From germline, CDR1 is KGHSH and CDR2 LQKENI. CDR3 sequence reads: CASSTGSRTPNTEAFF. CDR3 coding DNA: TGTGCCAGCTCCACCGGGAGCAGAACCCCGAACACTGAAGCTTTCTTT.

V usage is TRBV6-2 or TRBV6-3 and J usage is TRBJ1-3; no firm D call. V was shortened by 0 bases and J by 6 bases, with 6 bases between the two germline ends. Germline-derived CDR1 and CDR2 are MNHEY and SVGEGT. The CDR3 has 13 amino acids. The CDR3 DNA sequence: TGTGCCAGCAGTTACTCTCCCTCAAACACCATATATTTT. Protein: CASSYSPSNTIYF.

The CDR3 bases are TGCGCCAGCAGCCACCCCGACAGGGAATCTGGCTACACCTTC. The encoded protein is CASSHPDRESGYTF. V is TRBV4-3 and J is TRBJ1-2; 7 positions match TRBD1. Germline lookup yields CDR1 LGHNA and CDR2 YSLEER. CDR3 length equals 14 residues. With 3 bases clipped from V and 7 bases from J, the junction kept 8 bases outside the gene matches.

V and J are TRBV24-1 and TRBJ2-1; 8 bases line up with TRBD1. The V gene end was trimmed by 5 bases and the J gene end by 9 bases; junction bases not matched to a gene: 5. Germline V gives CDR1 KGHDR, CDR2 SFDVKD. This CDR3 is built from 13 residues. The CDR3 protein is CATSGTGKREQFF. CDR3 in DNA: TGTGCCACCAGTGGGACAGGGAAACGTGAGCAGTTCTTC.

The genes are TRBV19 and TRBJ1-1; unclear D gene. V was shortened by 6 bases and J by 0 bases, with 11 bases between the two germline ends. The CDR3 is 14 amino acids. Germline CDR1 and CDR2: LNHDA and SQIVND (reference sequence). Written as DNA, the CDR3 is TGTGCCAGTAGGAGAGCCACAATGAACACTGAAGCTTTCTTT. It translates to CASRRATMNTEAFF.

V and J are TRBV7-9 and TRBJ2-1; 14 bases are shared with TRBD2. The CDR3 has 16 residues. The V gene end was trimmed by 4 bases and the J gene end by 7 bases; junction bases not matched to a gene: 6. Germline CDR1 reads SEHNR; CDR2 reads FQNEAQ (reference sequence). CDR3 amino acids: CASSSGTSGSGNEQFF. CDR3 nucleotide sequence: TGTGCCAGCAGCTCCGGGACTAGCGGGAGTGGGAATGAGCAGTTCTTC.

This chain links TRBV18 with TRBJ1-4; 7 nucleotides match TRBD1. CDR1 is KGHSH, CDR2 LQKENI, per germline. The junction had 11 bases not matched to a gene; V was cut back by 3 bases and J by 7 bases. This CDR3 is built from 16 residues. DNA of the CDR3: TGTGCCAGCTCACCCGCCGGGACAGCGAGGGGTGAAAAACTGTTTTTT. Residues: CASSPAGTARGEKLFF. The full variable domain, with the rest looked up from reference TRBV18 and TRBJ1-4, is NAGVMQNPRHLVRRRGQEARLRCSPMKGHSHVYWYRQLPEEGLKFMVYLQKENIIDESGMPKERFSAEFPKEGPSILRIQQVVRGDSAAYFCASSPAGTARGEKLFFGSGTQLSVL.

CDR3 region: CASSPGQIYSNQPQHF. The DNA of the CDR3 is TGTGCCAGCAGCCCCGGACAGATTTATAGCAATCAGCCCCAGCATTTT. The V call is TRBV2, the J call TRBJ1-5; a weak D match, TRBD1 (6 bases). The germline V gene has CDR1 SNHLY and CDR2 FYNNEI. There are 16 residues in the CDR3. V lost 6 bases and J 0 bases, leaving 15 bases between the germline ends.

The chain uses TRBV6-1 and TRBJ2-4; 8 bases match TRBD2. Germline V gene data show CDR1 as MNHNS and CDR2 as SASEGT. V shed 1 base, J shed 4 bases, and the junction held 3 bases outside the gene matches. CDR3 size: 15 residues. The CDR3, as DNA: TGTGCCAGCAGTGAAGATGAGCGGGGGAAAAACATTCAGTACTTC. It yields the protein CASSEDERGKNIQYF.

This rearrangement joins TRBV24-1 to TRBJ2-1, with D maybe TRBD2 (6 bases). The length of the CDR3 is 15 residues. V was trimmed by 6 bases and J by 0 bases, leaving 11 bases between them. The V gene's germline CDR1 is KGHDR and CDR2 SFDVKD. The CDR3: CATSRAGGSYNEQFF. The CDR3 DNA is TGTGCCACCAGTAGGGCCGGGGGCTCCTACAATGAGCAGTTCTTC.

The chain carries TRBV11-3 and TRBJ1-4; D is uncertain. CDR3 length equals 13 residues. Germline CDR1 reads SGHNT; CDR2 reads YENEEA. V gave up 2 bases and J gave up 7 bases, with 8 bases separating them. CDR3 in DNA: TGTGCCAGCAGCTTAATGCGGGGTGAAAAACTGTTTTTT. Translating it yields CASSLMRGEKLFF.

V is TRBV7-2 and J is TRBJ2-1, with 7 positions matching TRBD2. The CDR3 sequence is 15 residues long. V lost 2 bases and J lost 8; bases outside the gene matches: 9. Per the germline V gene, CDR1 is SGHTA and CDR2 is FQGNSA. The CDR3 sequence is CASSLSGGSMYEQFF. The CDR3 bases are TGTGCCAGCAGCTTATCCGGCGGGAGTATGTATGAGCAGTTCTTC.